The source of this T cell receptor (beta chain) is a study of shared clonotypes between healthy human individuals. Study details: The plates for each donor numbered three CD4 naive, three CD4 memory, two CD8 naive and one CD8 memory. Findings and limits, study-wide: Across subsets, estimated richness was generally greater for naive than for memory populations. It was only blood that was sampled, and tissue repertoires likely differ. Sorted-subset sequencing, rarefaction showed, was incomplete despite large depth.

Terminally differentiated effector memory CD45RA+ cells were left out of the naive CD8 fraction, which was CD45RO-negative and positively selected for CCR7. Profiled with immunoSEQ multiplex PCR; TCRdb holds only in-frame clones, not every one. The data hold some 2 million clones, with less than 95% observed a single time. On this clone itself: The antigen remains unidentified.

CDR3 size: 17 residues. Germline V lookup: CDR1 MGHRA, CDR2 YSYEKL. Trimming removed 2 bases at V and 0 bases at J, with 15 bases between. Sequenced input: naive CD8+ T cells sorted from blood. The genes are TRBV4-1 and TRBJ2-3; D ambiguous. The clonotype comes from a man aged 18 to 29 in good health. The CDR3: CASSQQTGLPSTDTQYF. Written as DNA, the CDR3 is TGCGCCAGCAGCCAACAAACCGGCCTACCTAGCACAGATACGCAGTATTTT.